This note documents a single T cell receptor (beta chain) sequence. The CDR3 is made up of 13 amino acids. The V gene lost 0 bases and the J gene lost 5 bases, with 8 bases spanning the gap. CDR1 is SGHKS, CDR2 YYEKEE, per germline (reference sequence). The record originates from a study of blood T cell repertoires in COVID-19. On the study more broadly: Acute and convalescent COVID-19 samples came from the United States, Italy and Spain. PBMCs, B-cell-depleted T cells, or T cells were the source of the cDNA or gDNA that made up the material.

Participants reported their clinical history, and cohort assignment relied on those reports. What the recovered Cohort 3 donors had was two negative PCRs, clearance, or symptom resolution. Here immunoSEQ multiplex PCR was the method, and the copy in TCRdb shows in-frame clones only, minus some. The table has hundreds of thousands of clones, approximately 90% seen once; the top ten hold less than 1.5%. The gene calls are TRBV5-5 and TRBJ1-1; the D is unclear. The sequence was obtained from a man younger than 40 who had recovered from COVID-19. Material for sequencing was PBMCs or T cells enriched from blood (not recorded which). CDR3 nucleotides: TGTGCCAGCAGCTTGGGGGCTGTAACTGAAGCTTTCTTT. This translates into CASSLGAVTEAFF.